The 22 T cell receptor beta chains below all came from one sample that was sequenced in a study of cytomegalovirus exposure and HLA in healthy donors. Amplification used 60 Vbeta primers and 13 Jbeta primers. The protocol was immunoSEQ multiplex PCR, while the TCRdb copy is restricted to in-frame clones and leaves out a portion. The sample lists fewer than 110,000 clones, about 77% occurring once. Sample: PBMCs. The receptors stem from a woman aged 18-35 years in good health and CMV-seropositive.

V is TRBV27 and J is TRBJ2-2, with a possible D match to TRBD2 (5 bases). Germline CDR1 MNHEY, CDR2 SMNVEV (reference sequence). V was trimmed by 0 bases and J by 1 base, leaving 15 bases between them. This CDR3 spans 18 amino acids. CDR3 region: CASSLSARRAENTGELFF. The CDR3 nucleotides are TGTGCCAGCAGTTTATCCGCCCGACGAGCGGAGAACACCGGGGAGCTGTTTTTT.

The chain combines TRBV10-2 with TRBJ2-3; TRBD2 agrees at 9 bases. Germline V gene sequence: CDR1 WSHSY, CDR2 SAAADI. The CDR3 has 17 residues. J lost 5 bases, V lost 8 bases, and 17 bases had no gene match. The CDR3 DNA reads TGCGCCAGCCGGAGGCTTGGAGTAGCGGGAGCTTTAGATACGCAGTATTTT. As protein: CASRRLGVAGALDTQYF.

This chain joins TRBV14 and TRBJ2-7, with 8 bases that match TRBD1. The trim removed 4 bases at V and 3 bases at J, leaving 5 bases unmatched. The germline V gene encodes CDR1 SGHDN and CDR2 FVKESK. CDR3 length: 14 residues. CDR3 region: CASSRRDRNYEQYF. In DNA, the CDR3 is TGTGCCAGCAGCCGCCGGGACAGGAACTACGAGCAGTACTTC.

The rearrangement joins TRBV11-3 to TRBJ2-2; tentatively, D is TRBD2 (5 bases). V lost 4 bases, J lost 4 bases, and 10 bases lay in between. Germline-derived CDR1 and CDR2 are SGHNT and YENEEA. The CDR3 has 14 amino acids. CDR3 sequence reads: CASSSGLPTGELFF. CDR3 DNA sequence: TGTGCCAGCAGCTCGGGATTACCCACCGGGGAGCTGTTTTTT.

The chain employs TRBV25-1 and TRBJ1-6; no firm D call. Trimming pared 1 base from V and 8 bases from J, leaving 15 bases between. The CDR3 runs to 16 residues. CDR1 and CDR2 from the germline V gene are MGHDK and SYGVNS. The CDR3 loop is CASSEWAGTSYSPLHF. For the CDR3, the DNA is TGTGCCAGCAGTGAATGGGCAGGCACCTCGTATTCACCCCTCCACTTT.

The chain joins TRBV27 to TRBJ2-5; 10 nucleotides align to TRBD2. The better agreement between TRBJ2-7 and the DNA end casts doubt on the J call. Germline CDR1 MNHEY, CDR2 SMNVEV (reference sequence). This CDR3 is 17 amino acids long. In nucleotides, the CDR3 is TGTGCCAGCAGCCATACCCGGGGACTAGCGATATCATACGAGCAGTACTTC. Protein sequence: CASSHTRGLAISYEQYF.

The DNA of the CDR3 is TGTGCCAGCAGCCAAGGGACAGGGTGGTACTTC. It specifies CASSQGTGWYF. The gene calls are TRBV4-2 and TRBJ2-7, with 8 nucleotides matching TRBD1. The CDR3 is 11 amino acids. Looked up from germline, CDR1 is LGHNA and CDR2 is YNFKEQ. Trimming took 1 base from V and 12 from J; bases not matched to a gene: 2.

This chain joins TRBV19 and TRBJ1-5; tentatively, D is TRBD1 (5 bases). V was shortened by 6 bases and J by 3 bases, with 15 bases between the two germline ends. There are 15 residues in the CDR3. The germline V gene has CDR1 LNHDA and CDR2 SQIVND (reference sequence). The CDR3 nucleotides are TGTGCCAGTAGCCGTTTGGGGCAGCTCAATCAGCCCCAGCATTTT. Translated, it gives CASSRLGQLNQPQHF.

This clone was counted between two and nine times. This chain uses TRBV12-5 with TRBJ1-3; TRBD1 might be the D (5 bases). The CDR3 runs 17 residues. Germline V gene sequence: CDR1 LGHNT, CDR2 FRNRAP. V was shortened by 1 base and J by 0 bases, with 13 bases between the two germline ends. The chain's CDR3 is CASGLGGTGFSGNTIYF. For the CDR3, the DNA is TGTGCTAGTGGTTTGGGGGGAACAGGTTTCTCTGGAAACACCATATATTTT.

The chain recombines TRBV2 with TRBJ2-5; 10 nucleotides align to TRBD2. Germline CDR1 reads SNHLY; CDR2 reads FYNNEI. The CDR3 consists of 17 residues. The junction had 6 bases not matched to a gene; V was cut back by 0 bases and J by 2 bases. CDR3 nucleotide sequence: TGTGCCAGCAGTGAAGCCCCTAGCGGGGGTCGACAAGAGACCCAGTACTTC. As protein: CASSEAPSGGRQETQYF.

This clone was seen a handful of times. The chain uses TRBV5-6 and TRBJ1-1; TRBD1 agrees at 8 bases. Germline V CDR1 and CDR2: SGHDT, YYEEEE. J gave up 3 bases and V 7 bases, and 5 bases lay outside the gene matches. The CDR3 consists of 13 residues. CDR3 sequence (DNA): TGTGCCAGCGCCCCGACAGGGGACACTGAAGCTTTCTTT. This gives the protein CASAPTGDTEAFF.

The V call is TRBV5-1, the J call TRBJ1-5; D ambiguous. The CDR3 has 15 amino acids. The V end lost 9 bases, the J end lost 4 bases, and 20 bases lay between the germline ends. Germline assignment: CDR1 SGHRS and CDR2 YFSETQ. The CDR3 coding sequence is TGCGCCACCGCGAGGTGGAGGGCGGAAAATCAGCCCCAGCATTTT. As protein: CATARWRAENQPQHF.

The chain joins TRBV13 to TRBJ2-4; a weak D match, TRBD2 (6 bases). Trimming cost V 3 bases and J 0 bases, with 6 bases left between them. From germline, CDR1 is PRHDT and CDR2 FYEKMQ (reference sequence). CDR3 length equals 14 residues. The CDR3: CASSLGLAKNIQYF. CDR3 DNA: TGTGCCAGCAGCTTGGGACTAGCCAAAAACATTCAGTACTTC.

In its sample, this clone was seen a few times. The chain carries TRBV9 and TRBJ2-1; 16 nucleotides match TRBD2. There are 22 residues in the CDR3. J was trimmed by 4 bases and V by 4 bases; bases with no gene match: 20. Germline assignment: CDR1 SGDLS and CDR2 YYNGEE. This CDR3 reads CASSHTGKEGLAGGGSYNEQFF. The CDR3 region has the DNA TGTGCCAGCAGCCATACAGGGAAGGAGGGACTAGCGGGAGGGGGGTCTTACAATGAGCAGTTCTTC.

The J gene is TRBJ2-7, the V gene TRBV5-6; 8 nucleotides line up with TRBD1. Germline CDR1 reads SGHDT; CDR2 reads YYEEEE. CDR3 length: 18 residues. V shed 1 base, J shed 2 bases, and the junction held 14 bases outside the gene matches. CDR3 DNA: TGTGCCAGCAGCTTGAATTTCTTACAGGGGGGAAAAACCTACGAGCAGTACTTC. Amino acid sequence: CASSLNFLQGGKTYEQYF.

The V gene is TRBV6-4, the J gene TRBJ2-7; TRBD2 aligns across 8 bases. This CDR3 has 15 residues. Germline CDR1 MRHNA, CDR2 SNTAGT. Germline trimming cut 5 bases from V and 4 bases from J; bases unmatched to any gene: 10. CDR3 bases: TGTGCCAGCAGTCCACCGACCGGGGGGGGGTACGAGCAGTACTTC. Protein: CASSPPTGGGYEQYF.

This chain uses TRBV5-1 with TRBJ2-7; possibly TRBD1 for D (6 bases). Germline V gene data show CDR1 as SGHRS and CDR2 as YFSETQ. The CDR3 sequence is 15 residues long. The V end was cut by 4 bases, the J end by 6 bases, with 20 bases between. CDR3 in DNA: TGCGCCAGCAGCATACCGACAGGAGCCCCCTCCGAGCAGTACTTC. Residues: CASSIPTGAPSEQYF. The full variable domain, in which reference TRBV5-1 and TRBJ2-7 provide the parts outside the CDR3, is KAGVTQTPRYLIKTRGQQVTLSCSPISGHRSVSWYQQTPGQGLQFLFEYFSETQRNKGNFPGRFSGRQFSNSRSEMNVSTLELGDSALYLCASSIPTGAPSEQYFGPGTRLTVT.

J is TRBJ1-5 and V is TRBV15; D is ambiguous. The V end was cut by 3 bases, the J end by 5 bases, with 8 bases between. CDR1 and CDR2 (germline): LNHNV, YYDKDF (reference sequence). This CDR3 comprises 13 residues. In DNA form, the CDR3 reads TGTGCCACCAGCAGGGTCGGGGATCAGCCCCAGCATTTT. Its translation: CATSRVGDQPQHF.

The chain links TRBV7-2 to TRBJ1-1; 8 bases are a match to TRBD1. J was trimmed by 5 bases and V by 2 bases; bases with no gene match: 4. Germline V CDR1 and CDR2: SGHTA, FQGNSA. The CDR3 runs 14 residues. In nucleotides, the CDR3 is TGTGCCAGCAGCTTATGGACAGGGCAAACTGAAGCTTTCTTT. It codes for CASSLWTGQTEAFF.

The rearrangement uses TRBV5-6 and TRBJ1-2, with D perhaps matching TRBD1 (6 bases). CDR1 is SGHDT and CDR2 is YYEEEE in the germline V gene. With 3 bases removed from V and 4 bases from J, the gap between germline ends came to 13 bases. CDR3 size: 14 residues. As DNA, the CDR3 is TGTGCCAGCAGCTGGGCTGGACAGTCCTATGGCTACACCTTC. Amino acids: CASSWAGQSYGYTF.

The J gene is TRBJ2-1, the V gene TRBV15; a weak D match, TRBD2 (6 bases). Germline CDR1 and CDR2: LNHNV and YYDKDF (reference sequence). The V end was cut by 1 base, the J end by 12 bases, with 7 bases between. The CDR3 is 11 amino acids. The CDR3 region is CATSRGAGQFF. In DNA form, the CDR3 reads TGTGCCACCAGCAGAGGAGCGGGGCAGTTCTTC.

V is TRBV28 and J is TRBJ2-2, with 9 bases fitting TRBD1. The CDR3 runs to 19 residues. CDR1 MDHEN and CDR2 SYDVKM come from the germline V gene. J gave up 1 base and V 3 bases, and 12 bases lay outside the gene matches. The DNA for the CDR3 is TGTGCCAGCAGTTTTTCGTGGCCGCGGACAGGGGAGAACACCGGGGAGCTGTTTTTT. The encoded protein is CASSFSWPRTGENTGELFF.